These 27 T cell receptor beta chains came from one sample sequenced in a study of blood T cell repertoires in COVID-19. Assay: immunoSEQ multiplex PCR; the TCRdb copy retains only in-frame clones and omits some. The repertoire holds 400,000 to 550,000 clones, with about 85% as singletons. The sequenced sample consisted of PBMCs or T cells enriched from blood (not recorded which). The receptor set was obtained from a woman between 18 and 29 years old with acute COVID-19.

The chain uses TRBV7-6 and TRBJ2-7; the match to TRBD2 covers 7 bases. The germline CDR1 and CDR2 sequences are SGHVS and FNYEAQ. The CDR3 length is 15 residues. V lost 2 bases and J lost 1; bases outside the gene matches: 5. CDR3 in amino acids: CASSLRAGESYEQYF. DNA of the CDR3: TGTGCCAGCAGCTTAAGGGCGGGAGAGTCCTACGAGCAGTACTTC.

The CDR3 reads CASSTGQSKAFF. CDR3 DNA: TGTGCCAGCAGCACCGGACAGTCAAAAGCTTTCTTT. The rearrangement links TRBV7-9 to TRBJ1-1, with a weak D call TRBD1 (6 bases). Trimming cost V 5 bases and J 9 bases, with 13 bases left between them. The CDR3 spans 12 residues. The germline CDR1 and CDR2 sequences are SEHNR and FQNEAQ (reference sequence). The complete variable domain, with remaining parts taken from reference TRBV7-9 and TRBJ1-1, reads DTGVSQNPRHKITKRGQNVTFRCDPISEHNRLYWYRQTLGQGPEFLTYFQNEAQLEKSRLLSDRFSAERPKGSFSTLEIQRTEQGDSAMYLCASSTGQSKAFFGQGTRLTVV.

This chain connects TRBV19 to TRBJ2-5; TRBD2 matches at 16 bases. The junction had 8 bases not matched to a gene; V was cut back by 5 bases and J by 5 bases. The germline V gene encodes CDR1 LNHDA and CDR2 SQIVND (reference sequence). The CDR3 runs to 17 residues. CDR3 DNA sequence: TGTGCCAGTAGTGCTCCGGGACTAGCGGGAGGGGGGGAGACCCAGTACTTC. Its translation: CASSAPGLAGGGETQYF.

V usage is TRBV10-1 and J usage is TRBJ2-7; D might be TRBD2 (5 bases). V lost 5 bases, J lost 3 bases, and 11 bases lay in between. The CDR3 contains 13 residues. The germline V gene has CDR1 WNHNN and CDR2 SYGVQD (reference sequence). CDR3 sequence: CASSPGLYYEQYF. CDR3 DNA sequence: TGCGCCAGCAGTCCAGGACTCTACTACGAGCAGTACTTC.

This sequence joins TRBV28 and TRBJ2-7; TRBD1 might be the D (5 bases). Between the trimmed V and J ends, which lost 7 bases and 7 bases, there was a span of 17 bases. The CDR3 is 13 amino acids. The germline V gene encodes CDR1 MDHEN and CDR2 SYDVKM. CDR3 bases: TGTGCCAGCAACTTTGGGGCGGAAGGAGAGCAGTACTTC. Protein sequence: CASNFGAEGEQYF.

The rearrangement links TRBV29-1 to TRBJ1-1; D is unclear. Germline V gives CDR1 SQVTM, CDR2 ANQGSEA. There are 14 residues in the CDR3. V was pared by 2 bases and J by 0 bases, with 10 bases between. Here the CDR3 DNA reads TGCAGCGTTGAAATGTTGTTCATGAACACTGAAGCTTTCTTT. Protein sequence: CSVEMLFMNTEAFF.

J is TRBJ1-5 and V is TRBV21-1; TRBD1 is taken as the D call from the table, unchecked against the DNA. TRBV21-1 is reported as a pseudogene. CDR3 length equals 18 residues. CDR3 sequence (DNA): TGTGCCAGCAGCAAAACCGGGACAGGGAATGGGAGCAATCAGCCCCAGCATTTT. Its translation is CASSKTGTGNGSNQPQHF.

This sequence joins TRBV4-1 and TRBJ1-1; D remains unclear. This CDR3 region has 12 residues. Trimming stripped 0 bases from V and 7 bases from J, with 6 bases between. Germline V lookup: CDR1 MGHRA, CDR2 YSYEKL. In DNA form, the CDR3 reads TGCGCCAGCAGCCAAGAGACTCTTGAAGCTTTCTTT. Protein product: CASSQETLEAFF.

The CDR3 region is CASSIRDRGGEQFF. CDR3 nucleotide sequence: TGTGCCAGTAGCATCCGGGACAGGGGAGGGGAGCAGTTCTTC. The rearrangement joins TRBV19 to TRBJ2-1, with 10 bases fitting TRBD1. CDR1 and CDR2 from the germline V gene are LNHDA and SQIVND (reference sequence). The CDR3 is 14 residues long. V gave up 6 bases and J gave up 10 bases; unmatched junction bases: 9.

The chain carries TRBV19 and TRBJ2-3; a possible D gene is TRBD1 (6 bases). The CDR3 runs 11 residues. In germline, CDR1 is LNHDA, CDR2 SQIVND (reference sequence). With 10 bases removed from V and 3 bases from J, the gap between germline ends came to 8 bases. This CDR3 is CATTGTDTQYF. CDR3 bases: TGTGCCACCACAGGGACAGATACGCAGTATTTT.

This chain uses TRBV5-4 with TRBJ2-1; D gene uncertain. V dropped 3 bases and J dropped 7 bases, with 11 bases sitting between them. Germline values: CDR1 SGHNT, CDR2 YYREEE (reference sequence). The CDR3 has 13 amino acids. CDR3 DNA: TGTGCCAGCAGCTCTAACCTAGATAATGAGCAGTTCTTC. Translating gives CASSSNLDNEQFF.

The chain is built from TRBV6-5 and TRBJ1-1; no reliable D call. The CDR3 consists of 15 residues. In germline, CDR1 is MNHEY, CDR2 SVGAGI. V shed 0 bases and J shed 5 bases, with 13 bases lying between them. The CDR3 DNA is TGTGCCAGCAGTTACTCGATGGGTCGGGATACTGAAGCTTTCTTT. Translation: CASSYSMGRDTEAFF.

This rearrangement joins TRBV21-1 to TRBJ2-7; TRBD1, as called in the table, went unchecked against the DNA. TRBV21-1 is a pseudogene locus. The CDR3 has 18 amino acids. CDR3 nucleotides: TGTGCCAGCAGCAAAGCCCTAGCTAACAGGGGAAGGGCCTACGAGCAGTACTTC. Its translation: CASSKALANRGRAYEQYF.

This chain connects TRBV7-2 to TRBJ2-3, with 8 positions matching TRBD2. CDR3 length: 13 amino acids. Germline V CDR1 and CDR2: SGHTA, FQGNSA. The J segment lost 3 bases and the V segment lost 10 bases, leaving 6 bases of the junction unmatched. CDR3 protein: CAISGSGTDTQYF. Written as DNA, the CDR3 is TGTGCCATAAGCGGGAGTGGTACAGATACGCAGTATTTT.

V gene TRBV5-1 combines with J gene TRBJ2-3; 11 bases match TRBD1. CDR1 and CDR2 (germline): SGHRS, YFSETQ. V shed 3 bases and J 4 bases; nucleotides not matched to a gene: 4. CDR3 length: 15 residues. CDR3 amino acids: CASSSGQGVADTQYF. The CDR3 DNA reads as TGCGCCAGCAGCTCGGGACAGGGGGTAGCAGATACGCAGTATTTT.

The chain combines TRBV18 with TRBJ2-5; TRBD1 might be the D (6 bases). Germline loops: CDR1 KGHSH, CDR2 LQKENI. Deletions cut 6 bases from V and 2 bases from J, with 16 bases between. The CDR3 contains 15 residues. CDR3 DNA: TGTGCCAGCTCCCCAGGGGCAACAGAGCAAGAGACCCAGTACTTC. It yields the protein CASSPGATEQETQYF.

This sequence joins TRBV27 and TRBJ2-7, with TRBD1 matching 10 bases. The germline V gene encodes CDR1 MNHEY and CDR2 SMNVEV (reference sequence). V lost 5 bases to trimming and J lost 2 bases; unmatched junction nucleotides: 9. The CDR3 sequence is 16 residues long. In DNA, the CDR3 is TGTGCCAGCAGTACCCTGGCCGGGACAGGGGCCTACGAGCAGTACTTC. Its translation: CASSTLAGTGAYEQYF.

This clone was picked up a small number of times. The rearrangement uses TRBV12-5 and TRBJ1-2, with D perhaps TRBD1 (6 bases). The germline CDR1 and CDR2 sequences are LGHNT and FRNRAP. This CDR3 region has 15 residues. V was shortened by 8 bases and J by 0 bases, with 16 bases between the two germline ends. In nucleotides, the CDR3 is TGTGCTAGTATGGCGGGGGCTCAACCTAACTATGGCTACACCTTC. It is translated as CASMAGAQPNYGYTF.

This clone has more than one count but fewer than ten. Written as DNA, the CDR3 is TGTGCCAGTAGTGGATCCGGGACAGATTATTCACCCCTCCACTTT. It yields the protein CASSGSGTDYSPLHF. V gene TRBV19 combines with J gene TRBJ1-6, with 7 nucleotides matching TRBD1. Losses at the gene ends were 5 bases for V and 8 bases for J; bases not matched to a gene: 9. Germline CDR1 and CDR2: LNHDA and SQIVND (reference sequence). The CDR3 is made up of 15 amino acids.

V is TRBV28 and J is TRBJ2-1, with D possibly matching TRBD1 (6 bases). Germline CDR1 is MDHEN and CDR2 is SYDVKM. V lost 2 bases to trimming and J lost 8 bases, with 7 bases between them. The CDR3 is made up of 12 amino acids. This chain's CDR3 is CASSLTGYEQFF. CDR3 DNA sequence: TGTGCCAGCAGTTTAACAGGGTATGAGCAGTTCTTC.

A word on this clone: The same CDR3 can be traced to other DNA sequences in this sample. V and J are TRBV5-1 and TRBJ2-3; 9 bases match TRBD1. This CDR3 has 14 residues. With V trimmed by 1 base and J by 4 bases, 1 base remained unmatched. Germline-derived CDR1 and CDR2 are SGHRS and YFSETQ. The CDR3 loop reads CASSLTGGADTQYF. CDR3 coding DNA: TGCGCCAGCAGCTTGACAGGGGGCGCAGATACGCAGTATTTT.

CDR3 DNA sequence: TGTGCCAGCAGTAACAGACTAGCGGCAAACACCGGGGAGCTGTTTTTT. Residues: CASSNRLAANTGELFF. The chain has TRBV6-6 and TRBJ2-2, with 9 bases fitting TRBD2. The CDR3 is 16 amino acids. The junction had 6 bases not matched to a gene; V was cut back by 5 bases and J by 2 bases. The germline V gene encodes CDR1 MNHNY and CDR2 SVGAGI (reference sequence).

This clone was seen once. The chain recombines TRBV11-2 with TRBJ1-2, with TRBD1 matching 9 bases. V shed 5 bases and J 4 bases; nucleotides not matched to a gene: 2. CDR3 length equals 13 residues. From germline, CDR1 is SGHAT and CDR2 FQNNGV. The CDR3 here is CASSADRGYGYTF. The CDR3 DNA follows: TGTGCCAGCAGCGCGGACAGGGGCTATGGCTACACCTTC.

This chain uses TRBV7-2 with TRBJ1-2, with no clear D. Germline assignment: CDR1 SGHTA and CDR2 FQGNSA. V was shortened by 2 bases and J by 1 base, with 11 bases between the two germline ends. The CDR3 spans 15 residues. The CDR3 sequence is CASSLTPGDNYGYTF. The CDR3 DNA is TGTGCCAGCAGCTTAACCCCTGGAGATAACTATGGCTACACCTTC. Drawing the rest from reference TRBV7-2 and TRBJ1-2, the complete variable domain is GAGVSQSPSNKVTEKGKDVELRCDPISGHTALYWYRQSLGQGLEFLIYFQGNSAPDKSGLPSDRFSAERTGGSVSTLTIQRTQQEDSAVYLCASSLTPGDNYGYTFGSGTRLTVV.

The chain couples TRBV27 to TRBJ2-7, with 11 bases matching TRBD1. The V and J ends lost 5 bases and 6 bases, in that order; junction bases with no gene match: 9. The germline CDR1 and CDR2 sequences are MNHEY and SMNVEV (reference sequence). The CDR3 has 15 residues. CDR3 loop: CASSLAGTGGVEQYF. CDR3 bases: TGTGCCAGCAGTCTCGCCGGGACAGGGGGAGTCGAGCAGTACTTC.

V is TRBV11-2 and J is TRBJ1-2; D possibly corresponds to TRBD1 (6 bases). The V end was cut by 4 bases, the J end by 4 bases, with 16 bases between. Germline assignment: CDR1 SGHAT and CDR2 FQNNGV. The CDR3 contains 15 residues. This CDR3 is CASSSDTTGRYGYTF. The CDR3 DNA sequence: TGTGCCAGCAGCTCCGACACGACAGGTCGCTATGGCTACACCTTC.

The V call is TRBV9, the J call TRBJ1-1; D perhaps matches TRBD1 (6 bases). Germline lookup yields CDR1 SGDLS and CDR2 YYNGEE. V lost 4 bases and J 6 bases, leaving 13 bases between the germline ends. This CDR3 comprises 13 residues. The CDR3 bases are TGTGCCAGCAGCCCGCCCACAGGGCCTGAAGCTTTCTTT. Encoded protein: CASSPPTGPEAFF.